This is a list of T cell receptor beta chains from one sample in a study of T cell repertoires in cytomegalovirus infection. TCRdb itself ran the reads through MiXCR, one entry per CDR3 protein. The data show approximately 160,000 distinct CDR3 sequences, 15% to 20% seen once. The specimen sequenced was CD8+ T cells from PBMCs. These receptors all come from a human donor in good health (CMV status not recorded). Some clones in this sample may be carry-over from other donors' samples. Both conserved end residues are part of each CDR3. D genes are given only for firm matches. The size entry is marked missing in some rows and otherwise reads once, few, many or a size class.

>TRBV20-1|TRBJ2-1|17|TRBD2|-
CSARGGTSGTPPNEQFF
TGCAGTGCTAGGGGCGGGACTAGCGGGACCCCCCCCAATGAGCAGTTCTTC
>TRBV29-1|TRBJ2-3|13|-|few
CSVGLLSTDTQYF
TGCAGCGTTGGACTGCTGAGCACAGATACGCAGTATTTT
>TRBV7-2|TRBJ2-5|15|-|few
CASSPRADGTETQYF
TGTGCCAGCAGCCCACGGGCGGATGGGACGGAGACCCAGTACTTC
>TRBV12-3/TRBV12-4|TRBJ2-1|15|TRBD2|-
CASRPVAGAYNEQFF
TGTGCCAGCCGTCCGGTAGCGGGAGCCTACAATGAGCAGTTCTTC
>TRBV9|TRBJ1-4|13|-|few
CASSGQGVGKLFF
TGTGCCAGCAGCGGCCAAGGTGTGGGAAAACTGTTTTTT
>TRBV11-1|TRBJ1-1|15|TRBD1|-
CASSSRTGRYTEAFF
TGTGCCAGCAGCTCCCGGACAGGGAGGTACACTGAAGCTTTCTTT
>TRBV27|TRBJ1-5|15|-|-
CASSPRRRNNQPQHF
TGTGCCAGCAGTCCCAGGCGAAGGAACAATCAGCCCCAGCATTTT
>TRBV7-6|TRBJ2-3|17|TRBD2|few
CASSSAGRRTSGNVRYF
TGTGCCAGCAGCTCTGCGGGGCGGAGGACTAGCGGGAATGTGCGGTATTTT
>TRBV7-9|TRBJ2-7|17|-|many
CAASLTVSGTSGYEQYF
TGTGCCGCGAGTTTGACCGTTTCAGGTACCTCAGGCTACGAGCAGTACTTC
>TRBV23-1|TRBJ2-3|16|-|-
CASSTTTGTFPDTQYF
TGCGCCAGCAGTACTACAACCGGGACATTCCCAGATACGCAGTATTTT
>TRBV29-1|TRBJ2-3|17|TRBD2|-
CSVEGPAGGHRTDTQYF
TGCAGCGTTGAAGGGCCAGCGGGGGGCCATCGCACAGATACGCAGTATTTT
>TRBV7-9|TRBJ2-7|16|-|few
CASSLVGRSNRYEQYF
TGTGCCAGCAGCTTAGTAGGGAGGTCAAACCGCTACGAGCAGTACTTC
>TRBV7-9|TRBJ2-2|12|-|many
CASDVLAGELFF
TGTGCCAGCGACGTCCTAGCGGGGGAGCTGTTTTTT
>TRBV28|TRBJ1-2|13|-|few
CASSSAPRGGYTF
TGTGCCAGCAGTTCCGCTCCCAGGGGCGGCTACACCTTC
>TRBV7-6|TRBJ1-5|15|-|-
CASSLGGQGNQPQHF
TGTGCCAGCAGCTTAGGAGGGCAGGGCAATCAGCCCCAGCATTTT
>TRBV6-6|TRBJ2-7|15|-|-
CASSYSPRAQYEQYF
TGTGCCAGCAGTTACTCGCCCAGGGCCCAGTACGAGCAGTACTTC
>TRBV7-6|TRBJ2-6|20|TRBD2|-
CASSLYRPGLDYSGANVLTF
TGTGCCAGCAGCTTATATCGCCCGGGACTAGATTACTCTGGGGCCAACGTCCTGACTTTC
>TRBV20-1|TRBJ2-4|17|-|-
CSAPPPDQPTRKNIQYF
TGCAGTGCTCCCCCCCCCGACCAACCAACCAGAAAAAACATTCAGTACTTC
>TRBV11-1|TRBJ2-1|15|TRBD2|-
CASSLVPGLGNEQFF
TGTGCCAGCAGCTTAGTCCCGGGACTAGGGAATGAGCAGTTCTTC
>TRBV11-1|TRBJ2-7|14|TRBD2|few
CASSRGLAVYEQYF
TGTGCCAGCAGCCGGGGACTAGCGGTGTACGAGCAGTACTTC
>TRBV28|TRBJ2-5|13|-|-
CASTQSDGETQYF
TGTGCCAGCACCCAGTCCGATGGGGAGACCCAGTACTTC
>TRBV11-1|TRBJ2-1|18|TRBD2|few
CASSPRTSDTYSYNEQFF
TGTGCCAGCAGCCCCAGGACTAGCGACACCTACTCCTACAATGAGCAGTTCTTC
>TRBV7-2|TRBJ2-7|11|-|many
CASRDSYEQYF
TGTGCCAGCAGAGACTCCTACGAGCAGTACTTC
>TRBV7-2|TRBJ1-5|12|-|few
CASSLVDQPQHF
TGTGCCAGCAGCTTAGTTGATCAGCCCCAGCATTTT
>TRBV15|TRBJ1-1|13|TRBD1|-
CATSHRGNTEAFF
TGTGCCACCAGCCACAGGGGGAACACTGAAGCTTTCTTT
>TRBV6-4|TRBJ1-5|16|-|few
CASSDTYPGEHQPQHF
TGTGCCAGCAGTGACACCTATCCCGGGGAGCATCAGCCCCAGCATTTT
>TRBV11-2|TRBJ2-5|15|TRBD2|many
CASSSPGGVGETQYF
TGTGCCAGCAGCTCCCCTGGGGGGGTGGGAGAGACCCAGTACTTC